The rows below give T cell receptor beta chains drawn from one sample of a study of cytomegalovirus exposure and HLA in healthy donors. Data came from immunoSEQ multiplex PCR; TCRdb stores just in-frame clones and leaves some out. The data show about 170,000 clones, approximately 85% seen once. Sequencing input: PBMCs. The source is a man between 18 and 35 years old in good health and CMV-seropositive. CDR3s include the opening cysteine and the closing phenylalanine or tryptophan. A D gene is named only where the DNA matches it firmly. Some rows mark clone size as missing; the rest say once, few, many or name a class of expanded clone.

D gene: .
V gene: TRBV6-5
clone size: .
J gene: TRBJ2-7
CDR3 DNA: TGTGCCAGCAGTCGAGGCCTCGAGCAGTACTTC
CDR3 protein: CASSRGLEQYF

D gene: .
V gene: TRBV4-3
clone size: .
J gene: TRBJ2-7
CDR3 DNA: TGCGCCAGCAGCCGAGACCTGGGGCGAACTTCCAGCTCCTACGAGCAGTACTTC
CDR3 protein: CASSRDLGRTSSSYEQYF

D gene: TRBD1
V gene: TRBV6-5
clone size: .
J gene: TRBJ2-1
CDR3 DNA: TGTGCCAGCAGTTACGACAGGGGCCCCCCCCTAGGTGAGCAGTTCTTC
CDR3 protein: CASSYDRGPPLGEQFF

D gene: .
V gene: TRBV7-9
clone size: .
J gene: TRBJ1-1
CDR3 DNA: TGTGCCAGCAGCGAAGGGACTGCGGAAGCTTTCTTT
CDR3 protein: CASSEGTAEAFF

D gene: .
V gene: TRBV13
clone size: .
J gene: TRBJ2-7
CDR3 DNA: TGTGCCAGCAGCTTAGGCTGGGACTCCTACGAGCAGTACTTC
CDR3 protein: CASSLGWDSYEQYF

D gene: TRBD2
V gene: TRBV29-1
clone size: once
J gene: TRBJ2-4
CDR3 DNA: TGCAGCGTTGAAGATACAGGGGCCCGAGGGGGACTAGCCAAAAACAGTCAGTACTTC
CDR3 protein: CSVEDTGARGGLAKNSQYF

D gene: TRBD1
V gene: TRBV4-2
clone size: .
J gene: TRBJ1-1
CDR3 DNA: TGTGCCAGCAGCCCCCCGACAGGGGTTGCTGAAGCTTTCTTT
CDR3 protein: CASSPPTGVAEAFF

D gene: TRBD1
V gene: TRBV6-5
clone size: once
J gene: TRBJ1-4
CDR3 DNA: TGTGCCAGCAGTTCCGTGGACAGGGAGGGTGAAAAACTGTTTTTT
CDR3 protein: CASSSVDREGEKLFF

D gene: TRBD2
V gene: TRBV19
clone size: .
J gene: TRBJ2-2
CDR3 DNA: TGTGCCAGTAGTTCGCAACTAGCGGGGGGCCGGGGCGGGGAGCTGTTTTTT
CDR3 protein: CASSSQLAGGRGGELFF

D gene: .
V gene: TRBV30
clone size: .
J gene: TRBJ1-2
CDR3 DNA: TGTGCCTGGATGAGGAAAATGGGCTACACCTTC
CDR3 protein: CAWMRKMGYTF

D gene: .
V gene: TRBV27
clone size: .
J gene: TRBJ1-2
CDR3 DNA: TGTGCCAGCAGTTTATCCGGGACAAGACATGTAATTAACTATGGCTACACCTTC
CDR3 protein: CASSLSGTRHVINYGYTF

D gene: .
V gene: TRBV2
clone size: .
J gene: TRBJ2-6
CDR3 DNA: TGTGCCAGCAGTGTGGAGGGGGCCAACGGCCTGACTTTC
CDR3 protein: CASSVEGANGLTF

D gene: TRBD1
V gene: TRBV29-1
clone size: .
J gene: TRBJ2-2
CDR3 DNA: TGCAGCGTTGAGGTCGGGACAGCCCCCGGGGAGCTGTTTTTT
CDR3 protein: CSVEVGTAPGELFF

D gene: TRBD1
V gene: TRBV29-1
clone size: .
J gene: TRBJ1-2
CDR3 DNA: TGCAGCTCTCGACAGGGGGACGGTGGCTACACCTTC
CDR3 protein: CSSRQGDGGYTF

D gene: .
V gene: TRBV11-2
clone size: .
J gene: TRBJ2-2
CDR3 DNA: TGTGCCAGCAACCACCCGCCAGACACCGGGGAGCTGTTTTTT
CDR3 protein: CASNHPPDTGELFF

D gene: .
V gene: TRBV11-2
clone size: .
J gene: TRBJ2-7
CDR3 DNA: TGTGCCAGCAGCTTTGACTGGGGCTCCTACGAGCAGTACTTC
CDR3 protein: CASSFDWGSYEQYF

D gene: TRBD1
V gene: TRBV13
clone size: few
J gene: TRBJ1-2
CDR3 DNA: TGTGCCAGCAGTCCAGGGGGCGCGGATGGCTACACCTTC
CDR3 protein: CASSPGGADGYTF

D gene: TRBD1
V gene: TRBV4-1
clone size: .
J gene: TRBJ1-6
CDR3 DNA: TGCGCCAGCAGCCAAGATCCACGGGGGACAGATAATTCACCCCTCCACTTT
CDR3 protein: CASSQDPRGTDNSPLHF

D gene: TRBD2
V gene: TRBV4-1
clone size: .
J gene: TRBJ2-7
CDR3 DNA: TGCGCCAGCAGCCCAGCGGGGTCCGTTTACTACGAGCAGTACTTC
CDR3 protein: CASSPAGSVYYEQYF

D gene: TRBD1
V gene: TRBV18
clone size: .
J gene: TRBJ1-1
CDR3 DNA: TGTGCCAGCTCCTGGGGAACAGGGGGCCTGAACACTGAAGCTTTCTTT
CDR3 protein: CASSWGTGGLNTEAFF

D gene: TRBD2
V gene: TRBV7-2
clone size: once
J gene: TRBJ2-1
CDR3 DNA: TGTGCCAGCAGCTTTCGGACTAGCGGGGTCCCTGAGCAGTTCTTC
CDR3 protein: CASSFRTSGVPEQFF

D gene: TRBD1
V gene: TRBV27
clone size: .
J gene: TRBJ1-2
CDR3 DNA: TGTGCCAGCAGAACAGGGGGGGATTGGGGCTACACCTTC
CDR3 protein: CASRTGGDWGYTF

D gene: TRBD1
V gene: TRBV7-2
clone size: .
J gene: TRBJ2-7
CDR3 DNA: TGTGCCAGCAGCTTAGCGACAGGGTCCTACGAGCAGTACTTC
CDR3 protein: CASSLATGSYEQYF

D gene: .
V gene: TRBV7-6
clone size: .
J gene: TRBJ2-7
CDR3 DNA: TGTGCCAGCAGCCCCCAGGGGACCTACGAGCAGTACTTC
CDR3 protein: CASSPQGTYEQYF

D gene: TRBD1
V gene: TRBV2
clone size: .
J gene: TRBJ2-3
CDR3 DNA: TGTGCCAGCAGTGAAGTGACAGGGCACACAGATACGCAGTATTTT
CDR3 protein: CASSEVTGHTDTQYF

D gene: .
V gene: TRBV2
clone size: .
J gene: TRBJ2-7
CDR3 DNA: TGTGCCAGCAGGGGGGACACGTGGAGCTCCTACGAGCAGTACTTC
CDR3 protein: CASRGDTWSSYEQYF

D gene: TRBD2
V gene: TRBV5-4
clone size: .
J gene: TRBJ2-1
CDR3 DNA: TGTGCCAGCAGCTTGGCCTTGGGGACTAGCGGGGGGGGGAACAATGAGCAGTTCTTC
CDR3 protein: CASSLALGTSGGGNNEQFF

D gene: TRBD1
V gene: TRBV4-1
clone size: .
J gene: TRBJ1-1
CDR3 DNA: TGCGCCAGCAGCCAAGTTCAGGGGGGGAACACTGAAGCTTTCTTT
CDR3 protein: CASSQVQGGNTEAFF

D gene: TRBD2
V gene: TRBV27
clone size: few
J gene: TRBJ2-2
CDR3 DNA: TGTGCCAGCAGTTCGTCCGGGACTAGCGGGTGGCTTCCGGACACCGGGGAGCTGTTTTTT
CDR3 protein: CASSSSGTSGWLPDTGELFF

D gene: TRBD2
V gene: TRBV15
clone size: .
J gene: TRBJ2-7
CDR3 DNA: TGTGCCACCAGCTTCCGGACTAGCTCCTACGAGCAGTACTTC
CDR3 protein: CATSFRTSSYEQYF

D gene: TRBD1
V gene: TRBV5-1
clone size: few
J gene: TRBJ2-2
CDR3 DNA: TGCGCCAGCAGCTTGACCCCAACAGGGGCGAACACCGGGGAGCTGTTTTTT
CDR3 protein: CASSLTPTGANTGELFF

D gene: .
V gene: TRBV9
clone size: .
J gene: TRBJ1-5
CDR3 DNA: TGTGCCAGCAGCGTAGGGTCGGGGCAGCCCCAGCATTTT
CDR3 protein: CASSVGSGQPQHF

D gene: TRBD1
V gene: TRBV6-5
clone size: .
J gene: TRBJ2-2
CDR3 DNA: TGTGCCAGCAGTTACTCCTTCCAGGGGGCCGGGGAGCTGTTTTTT
CDR3 protein: CASSYSFQGAGELFF

D gene: .
V gene: TRBV19
clone size: .
J gene: TRBJ2-5
CDR3 DNA: TGTGCCAGTAGTCCGGCGGGAGAGACCCAGTACTTC
CDR3 protein: CASSPAGETQYF

D gene: TRBD2
V gene: TRBV4-3
clone size: .
J gene: TRBJ2-5
CDR3 DNA: TGCGCCAGCAGCCAAGAGGCTAGCGGGGGAATCCAAGAGACCCAGTACTTC
CDR3 protein: CASSQEASGGIQETQYF

D gene: TRBD1
V gene: TRBV14
clone size: .
J gene: TRBJ2-3
CDR3 DNA: TGTGCCAGCAGCTACGAACAGGGGCCGAGCACAGATACGCAGTATTTT
CDR3 protein: CASSYEQGPSTDTQYF

D gene: .
V gene: TRBV7-3
clone size: few
J gene: TRBJ2-2
CDR3 DNA: TGTGCCAGCAGCTTAAGCGGGGCCACCGGGGAGCTGTTTTTT
CDR3 protein: CASSLSGATGELFF

D gene: TRBD2
V gene: TRBV27
clone size: .
J gene: TRBJ2-1
CDR3 DNA: TGTGCCAGCAGTTCGCTGACTAGCGGGGGGGCCTATGAGCAGTTCTTC
CDR3 protein: CASSSLTSGGAYEQFF

D gene: .
V gene: TRBV5-1
clone size: .
J gene: TRBJ1-5
CDR3 DNA: TGCGCCAGCAGACTAGGGGACGGGGAGGGCAATCAGCCCCAGCATTTT
CDR3 protein: CASRLGDGEGNQPQHF

D gene: TRBD1
V gene: TRBV4-1
clone size: .
J gene: TRBJ1-3
CDR3 DNA: TGCGCCAGCAGCCAAGATGGAGCAGGGGGGATCTCTGGAAACACCATATATTTT
CDR3 protein: CASSQDGAGGISGNTIYF

D gene: TRBD1
V gene: TRBV6-6
clone size: .
J gene: TRBJ1-1
CDR3 DNA: TGTGCCACCCAGGGGACAGAGAACACTGAAGCTTTCTTT
CDR3 protein: CATQGTENTEAFF

D gene: .
V gene: TRBV18
clone size: .
J gene: TRBJ1-2
CDR3 DNA: TGTGCCAGCTCACCTTCTGGGCTTGGCTACACCTTC
CDR3 protein: CASSPSGLGYTF

D gene: .
V gene: TRBV19
clone size: .
J gene: TRBJ1-3
CDR3 DNA: TGTGCCAGTAGTCTGGGGCTTGCGGGAAACACCATATATTTT
CDR3 protein: CASSLGLAGNTIYF

D gene: TRBD1
V gene: TRBV5-1
clone size: .
J gene: TRBJ1-1
CDR3 DNA: TGCGCCAGCAGCAGAGAACAGGGGCGATATATGAACACTGAAGCTTTCTTT
CDR3 protein: CASSREQGRYMNTEAFF

D gene: .
V gene: TRBV29-1
clone size: .
J gene: TRBJ2-2
CDR3 DNA: TGCAGCGTTGCGACAGCCACGAACACCGGGGAGCTGTTTTTT
CDR3 protein: CSVATATNTGELFF

D gene: TRBD1
V gene: TRBV27
clone size: .
J gene: TRBJ1-1
CDR3 DNA: TGTGCCAGCAGTTCCCAGGGGGCGAACACTGAAGCTTTCTTT
CDR3 protein: CASSSQGANTEAFF

D gene: TRBD1
V gene: TRBV25-1
clone size: .
J gene: TRBJ1-2
CDR3 DNA: TGTGCCAGCAGTGACCCTAAGACAGGGGTGGGCTATGGCTACACCTTC
CDR3 protein: CASSDPKTGVGYGYTF

D gene: TRBD1
V gene: TRBV25-1
clone size: .
J gene: TRBJ1-6
CDR3 DNA: TGTGCCAGCAGTGACCCGGGACAGGGGAATTCACCCCTCCACTTT
CDR3 protein: CASSDPGQGNSPLHF

D gene: .
V gene: TRBV6-4
clone size: .
J gene: TRBJ1-6
CDR3 DNA: TGTGCCAGCAGCGCCGGCTATAATTCACCCCTCCACTTT
CDR3 protein: CASSAGYNSPLHF

D gene: .
V gene: TRBV18
clone size: .
J gene: TRBJ1-5
CDR3 DNA: TGTGCCAGCTCACCCTACCCTTTGGGTGAGGGCGGCAATCAGCCCCAGCATTTT
CDR3 protein: CASSPYPLGEGGNQPQHF

D gene: .
V gene: TRBV7-8
clone size: few
J gene: TRBJ1-1
CDR3 DNA: TGTGCCAGCAGCTTAGGAGAGAACACTGAAGCTTTCTTT
CDR3 protein: CASSLGENTEAFF

D gene: TRBD1
V gene: TRBV4-3
clone size: .
J gene: TRBJ1-1
CDR3 DNA: TGCGCCAGCAGCACCACAGGGGACACTGAAGCTTTCTTT
CDR3 protein: CASSTTGDTEAFF

D gene: .
V gene: TRBV25-1
clone size: .
J gene: TRBJ1-6
CDR3 DNA: TGTGCCAGCAGTCGCGGGGGGCATCCCCTCCACTTT
CDR3 protein: CASSRGGHPLHF

D gene: TRBD1
V gene: TRBV4-3
clone size: .
J gene: TRBJ2-7
CDR3 DNA: TGCGCCAGCAGCCAGACAGGGGTGGGCGAGCAGTACTTC
CDR3 protein: CASSQTGVGEQYF

D gene: TRBD2
V gene: TRBV7-2
clone size: .
J gene: TRBJ2-3
CDR3 DNA: TGTGCCAGCAGCCAATTAGCGGGGGGTGGGACAGATACGCAGTATTTT
CDR3 protein: CASSQLAGGGTDTQYF

D gene: TRBD1
V gene: TRBV9
clone size: .
J gene: TRBJ2-6
CDR3 DNA: TGTGCCAGCAGAGGGCAGGGGGCGCCGAGCTCTGGGGCCAACGGCCTGACTTTC
CDR3 protein: CASRGQGAPSSGANGLTF

D gene: TRBD1
V gene: TRBV9
clone size: .
J gene: TRBJ2-7
CDR3 DNA: TGTGCCAGCAGCGTAGGTGGACAGGGGGTTAACGAGCAGTACTTC
CDR3 protein: CASSVGGQGVNEQYF

D gene: TRBD1
V gene: TRBV11-3
clone size: .
J gene: TRBJ2-7
CDR3 DNA: TGTGCCAGCAGCCCGGGGACAGTCTCCTACGAGCAGTACTTC
CDR3 protein: CASSPGTVSYEQYF

D gene: TRBD1
V gene: TRBV4-3
clone size: few
J gene: TRBJ1-1
CDR3 DNA: TGCGCCAGCAGCCAAGATTTGGGACAGTTGAACACTGAAGCTTTCTTT
CDR3 protein: CASSQDLGQLNTEAFF

D gene: .
V gene: TRBV19
clone size: .
J gene: TRBJ2-7
CDR3 DNA: TGTGCCAGTAGCGACAACAGGGTCACCGAGCAGTACTTC
CDR3 protein: CASSDNRVTEQYF